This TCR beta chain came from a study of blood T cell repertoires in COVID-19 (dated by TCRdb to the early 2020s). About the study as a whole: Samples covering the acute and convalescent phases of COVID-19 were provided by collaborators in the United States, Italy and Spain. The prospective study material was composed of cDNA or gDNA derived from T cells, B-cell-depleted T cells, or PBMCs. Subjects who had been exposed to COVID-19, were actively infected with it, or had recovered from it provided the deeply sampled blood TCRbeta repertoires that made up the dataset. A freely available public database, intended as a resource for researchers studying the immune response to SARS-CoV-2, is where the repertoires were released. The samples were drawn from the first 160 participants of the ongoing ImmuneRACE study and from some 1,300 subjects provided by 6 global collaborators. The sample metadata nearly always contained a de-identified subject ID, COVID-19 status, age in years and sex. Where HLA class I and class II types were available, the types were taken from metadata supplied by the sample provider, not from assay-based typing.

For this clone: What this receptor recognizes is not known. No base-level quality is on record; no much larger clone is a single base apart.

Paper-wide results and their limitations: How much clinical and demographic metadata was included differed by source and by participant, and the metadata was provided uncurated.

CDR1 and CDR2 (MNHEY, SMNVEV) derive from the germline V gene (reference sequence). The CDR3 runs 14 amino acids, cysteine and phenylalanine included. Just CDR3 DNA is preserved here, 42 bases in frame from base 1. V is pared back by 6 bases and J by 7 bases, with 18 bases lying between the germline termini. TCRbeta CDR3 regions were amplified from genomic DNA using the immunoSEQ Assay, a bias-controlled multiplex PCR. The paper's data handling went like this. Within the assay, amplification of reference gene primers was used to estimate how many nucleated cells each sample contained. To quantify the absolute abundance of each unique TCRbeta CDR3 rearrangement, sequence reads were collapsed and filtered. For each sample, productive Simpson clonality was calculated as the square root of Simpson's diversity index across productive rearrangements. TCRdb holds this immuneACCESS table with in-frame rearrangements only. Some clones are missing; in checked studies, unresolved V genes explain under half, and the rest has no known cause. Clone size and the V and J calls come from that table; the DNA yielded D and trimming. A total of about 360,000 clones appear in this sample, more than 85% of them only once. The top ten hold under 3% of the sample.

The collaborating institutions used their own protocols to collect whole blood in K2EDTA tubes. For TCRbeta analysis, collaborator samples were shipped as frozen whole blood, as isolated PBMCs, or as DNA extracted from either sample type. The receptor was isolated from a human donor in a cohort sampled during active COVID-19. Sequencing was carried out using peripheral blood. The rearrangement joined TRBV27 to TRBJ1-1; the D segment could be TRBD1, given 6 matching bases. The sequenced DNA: TGTGCCAGCAGGCCCCTGGACAGAGCTGATGAAGCTTTCTTT. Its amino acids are CASRPLDRADEAFF.